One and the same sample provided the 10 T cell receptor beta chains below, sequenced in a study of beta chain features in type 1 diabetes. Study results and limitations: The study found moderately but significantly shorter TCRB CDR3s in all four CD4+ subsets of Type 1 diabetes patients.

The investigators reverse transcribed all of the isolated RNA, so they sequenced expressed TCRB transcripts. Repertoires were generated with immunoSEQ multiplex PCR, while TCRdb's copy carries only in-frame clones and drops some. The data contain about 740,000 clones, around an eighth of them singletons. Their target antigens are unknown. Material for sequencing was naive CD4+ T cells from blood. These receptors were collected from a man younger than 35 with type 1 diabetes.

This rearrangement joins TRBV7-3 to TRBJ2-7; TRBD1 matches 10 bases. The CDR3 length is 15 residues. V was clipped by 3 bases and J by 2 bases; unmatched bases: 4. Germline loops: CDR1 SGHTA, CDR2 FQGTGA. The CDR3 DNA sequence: TGTGCCAGCAGCTTTGCCGGGACAGGGGCCTACGAGCAGTACTTC. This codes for CASSFAGTGAYEQYF.

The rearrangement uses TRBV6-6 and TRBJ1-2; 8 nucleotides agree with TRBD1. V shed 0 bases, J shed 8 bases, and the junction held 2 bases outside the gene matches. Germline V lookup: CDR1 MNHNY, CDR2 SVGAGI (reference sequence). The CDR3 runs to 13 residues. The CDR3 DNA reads TGTGCCAGCAGTTACTCACAGGGGGACGGCTACACCTTC. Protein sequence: CASSYSQGDGYTF.

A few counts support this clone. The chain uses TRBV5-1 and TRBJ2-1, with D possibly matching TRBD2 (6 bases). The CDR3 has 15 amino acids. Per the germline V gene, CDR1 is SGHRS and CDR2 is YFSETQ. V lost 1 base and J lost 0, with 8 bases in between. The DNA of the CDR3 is TGCGCCAGCAGCTTGTTAGCGGCCTCCTACAATGAGCAGTTCTTC. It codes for CASSLLAASYNEQFF.

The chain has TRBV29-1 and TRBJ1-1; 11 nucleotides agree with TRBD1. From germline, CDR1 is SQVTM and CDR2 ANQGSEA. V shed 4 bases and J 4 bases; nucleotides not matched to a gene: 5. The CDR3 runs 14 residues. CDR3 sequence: CSVAGTGGITEAFF. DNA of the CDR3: TGCAGCGTTGCCGGGACAGGGGGTATCACTGAAGCTTTCTTT.

CDR3 DNA sequence: TGTGCCTGGAGTGTATTGTGGGGAGGCACCGGGGAGCTGTTTTTT. Amino acids: CAWSVLWGGTGELFF. The rearrangement joins TRBV30 to TRBJ2-2; D is perhaps TRBD2 (6 bases). The V and J ends lost 0 bases and 4 bases respectively, with 12 bases between them. CDR3 length: 15 residues. CDR1 and CDR2 from the germline V gene are GTSNPN and SVGIG (reference sequence).

The CDR3, as DNA: TGCAGCGTTGCTCCCTCGACAGGGGCCTTCTCTACGAGGCAGTACTTC. Protein: CSVAPSTGAFSTRQYF. The genes are TRBV29-1 and TRBJ2-7, with 8 bases that match TRBD1. Unmatched junction bases numbered 20, after V lost 4 bases and J lost 9 bases. This CDR3 has 16 residues. Germline loops: CDR1 SQVTM, CDR2 ANQGSEA.

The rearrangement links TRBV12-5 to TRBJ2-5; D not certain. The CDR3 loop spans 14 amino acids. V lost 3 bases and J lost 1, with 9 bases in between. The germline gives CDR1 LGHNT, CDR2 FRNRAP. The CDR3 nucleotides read TGTGCTAGTGGTTTCGGACGGATCCAAGAGACCCAGTACTTC. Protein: CASGFGRIQETQYF. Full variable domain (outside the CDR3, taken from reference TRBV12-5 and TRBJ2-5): DARVTQTPRHKVTEMGQEVTMRCQPILGHNTVFWYRQTMMQGLELLAYFRNRAPLDDSGMPKDRFSAEMPDATLATLKIQPSEPRDSAVYFCASGFGRIQETQYFGPGTRLLVL.

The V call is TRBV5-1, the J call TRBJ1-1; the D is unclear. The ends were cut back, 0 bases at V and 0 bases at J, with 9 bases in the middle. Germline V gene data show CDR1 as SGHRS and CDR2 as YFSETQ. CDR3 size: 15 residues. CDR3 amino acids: CASSLEGNLNTEAFF. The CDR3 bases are TGCGCCAGCAGCTTGGAAGGGAATTTGAACACTGAAGCTTTCTTT.

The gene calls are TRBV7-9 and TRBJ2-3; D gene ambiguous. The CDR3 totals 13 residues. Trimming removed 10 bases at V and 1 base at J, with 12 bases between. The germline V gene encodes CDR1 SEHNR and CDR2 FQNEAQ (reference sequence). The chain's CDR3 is CATSRSGTDTQYF. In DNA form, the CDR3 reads TGTGCCACCTCGCGCTCGGGCACAGATACGCAGTATTTT.

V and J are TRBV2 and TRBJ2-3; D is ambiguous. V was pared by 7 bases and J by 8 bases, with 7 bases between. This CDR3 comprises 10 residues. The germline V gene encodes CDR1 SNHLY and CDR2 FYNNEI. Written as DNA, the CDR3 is TGTGCCAGCACCGGCAGTACGCAGTATTTT. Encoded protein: CASTGSTQYF.